These 17 T cell receptor beta chains came from one sample sequenced in a study of T cells in Graves' hyperthyroidism and ophthalmopathy (dated by TCRdb to the late 2010s). Libraries were made using multiplex PCR. Sequencing was carried out with an Illumina HiSeq 2000. The TCR beta CDR3 regions were amplified from the RNA transcripts. A first-round RT-PCR of the TCR CDR3 used the HTBI primer set with the Qiagen OneStep RT-PCR kit. The raw public data were reprocessed by TCRdb itself: fastp quality trimming at Q25, MiXCR clonotype calling, in-frame beta chains only. When rows share a CDR3 protein, they turn into one entry using the most common DNA and genes. This sample holds hundreds of thousands of distinct CDR3 sequences; 14% were observed only once. The biggest ten clones account for roughly a tenth of the sample. Material: blood. Receptors were obtained from a woman between 18 and 29 years old with Graves' hyperthyroidism.

This clonotype has a handful of counts. The chain uses TRBV20-1 and TRBJ2-5, with 11 bases lining up with TRBD2. J gave up 3 bases and V 6 bases, and 9 bases lay outside the gene matches. The CDR3 loop spans 15 amino acids. Per the germline V gene, CDR1 is DFQATT and CDR2 is SNEGSKA (reference sequence). The CDR3 reads CSASSGRVGKETQYF. The CDR3 bases are TGCAGTGCAAGTAGCGGGAGGGTTGGGAAAGAGACCCAGTACTTC.

This clonotype has a handful of counts. The chain links TRBV19 to TRBJ2-1; no reliable D call. Germline CDR1 is LNHDA and CDR2 is SQIVND (reference sequence). The V end lost 1 base, the J end lost 4 bases, and 11 bases lay between the germline ends. This CDR3 has 15 residues. Here the CDR3 reads CASSIGTQVYNEQFF. The CDR3 DNA reads as TGTGCCAGTAGTATAGGGACCCAGGTATACAATGAGCAGTTCTTC.

The rearrangement links TRBV7-2 to TRBJ2-4; a weak D match, TRBD2 (6 bases). Trimming took off 2 bases at V and 0 bases at J, with 11 bases between the two ends. The CDR3 length is 16 residues. Germline CDR1 reads SGHTA; CDR2 reads FQGNSA. CDR3 in amino acids: CASSLWGGLAKNIQYF. In nucleotides, the CDR3 is TGTGCCAGCAGCTTATGGGGAGGTCTAGCCAAAAACATTCAGTACTTC.

This clonotype was observed a handful of times. The chain links TRBV28 to TRBJ1-2; 8 bases are a match to TRBD1. The CDR3 spans 14 residues. The germline V gene encodes CDR1 MDHEN and CDR2 SYDVKM. With V trimmed by 6 bases and J by 8 bases, 11 bases remained unmatched. The CDR3 spells CASRGLDRDGGYTF. The CDR3 DNA sequence: TGTGCCAGCAGAGGACTGGACAGGGACGGCGGCTACACCTTC.

As concerns this clonotype: The CDR3 carries no conserved terminal phenylalanine or tryptophan, so it likely arises from a read error. The rearrangement links TRBV4-1 to TRBJ2-1; D is unresolved. The CDR3 extends over 15 amino acids. Trimming removed 2 bases at V and 0 bases at J, with 8 bases between. Germline V gene lookup returns CDR1 MGHRA and CDR2 YSYEKL. CDR3 nucleotide sequence: TGCGCCAGCAGCCAACAGGTTAGCTCCTACAATGAGCAGTTCCTC. Protein product: CASSQQVSSYNEQFL.

This clonotype was counted a few times. The rearrangement joins TRBV6-6 to TRBJ2-7; weak D call: TRBD2 (6 bases). Trimming left V 0 bases short and J 3 bases short, with 9 bases between. Germline V gene data show CDR1 as MNHNY and CDR2 as SVGAGI (reference sequence). The CDR3 is 14 residues long. The CDR3 reads CASSYSWEVYEQYF. The CDR3 nucleotides read TGTGCCAGCAGTTACTCGTGGGAGGTCTACGAGCAGTACTTC.

This clonotype was found many times. V is TRBV12-3 or TRBV12-4 and J is TRBJ2-7; D not resolved. The V and J ends lost 3 bases and 2 bases respectively, with 2 bases between them. CDR3 length: 11 residues. The CDR3 spells CASSFAYEQYF. DNA of the CDR3: TGTGCCAGCAGTTTTGCCTACGAGCAGTACTTC.

The V and J genes are TRBV12-5 and TRBJ2-1; D is possibly TRBD1 (6 bases). Trimming took 2 bases from V and 5 from J, leaving 16 bases between them. Germline V gene sequence: CDR1 LGHNT, CDR2 FRNRAP. This CDR3 spans 16 amino acids. The CDR3 nucleotides are TGTGCTAGTGGTTTGCCCCGACAGGAAGCCCACAATGAGCAGTTCTTC. The encoded protein is CASGLPRQEAHNEQFF.

This clonotype occurred many times. The CDR3 loop is CASSQVSRTSGSYEQYF. The CDR3 nucleotides read TGTGCCAGCAGCCAAGTATCCCGGACTAGCGGCTCCTACGAGCAGTACTTC. The rearrangement links TRBV4-2 to TRBJ2-7; 10 bases align to TRBD2. Trimming cost V 1 base and J 0 bases; bases outside gene matches: 6. There are 17 residues in the CDR3. The germline V gene encodes CDR1 LGHNA and CDR2 YNFKEQ.

This clonotype showed up just a few times. The J gene is TRBJ2-1, the V gene TRBV9; a weak D match, TRBD1 (6 bases). This CDR3 spans 16 amino acids. Per germline, CDR1 SGDLS and CDR2 YYNGEE. Trimming left V 3 bases short and J 0 bases short, with 13 bases between. The CDR3 is CASSANRASSYNEQFF. Here the CDR3 DNA reads TGTGCCAGCAGCGCCAACAGGGCCAGCTCCTACAATGAGCAGTTCTTC.

The chain joins TRBV7-9 to TRBJ2-5, with TRBD1 matching 7 bases. After removal of 4 bases from V and 10 bases from J, the junction contained 15 bases not matched to a gene. Germline assignment: CDR1 SEHNR and CDR2 FQNEAQ (reference sequence). CDR3 length: 15 amino acids. DNA for the CDR3: TGTGCCAGCAGCTCTGGATTTGGGACAGCCGATTACCAGTACTTC. Translation: CASSSGFGTADYQYF.

This clonotype was recorded at least ten times. The chain combines TRBV13 with TRBJ1-5; D is unresolved. The CDR3 contains 13 residues. Between the trimmed V and J ends, which lost 0 bases and 5 bases, there was a span of 5 bases. CDR1 PRHDT and CDR2 FYEKMQ come from the germline V gene (reference sequence). Here the CDR3 DNA reads TGTGCCAGCAGCTTAGGAGAAGATCAGCCCCAGCATTTT. Amino acid sequence: CASSLGEDQPQHF.

This clonotype has only a few counts. The genes are TRBV4-1 and TRBJ1-1; 9 nucleotides align to TRBD1. Germline lookup yields CDR1 MGHRA and CDR2 YSYEKL. V trimming: 3 bases; J trimming: 6 bases; junction bases outside the gene matches: 5. The CDR3 is 14 residues long. CDR3 sequence: CASSQGRTGAEAFF. The CDR3 DNA reads as TGCGCCAGCAGCCAGGGAAGGACAGGGGCTGAAGCTTTCTTT.

Only a few counts were recorded for this clonotype. The chain uses TRBV27 and TRBJ2-5; D is perhaps TRBD1 (6 bases). This CDR3 is built from 15 residues. V shed 3 bases and J shed 5 bases, with 16 bases lying between them. Germline V lookup: CDR1 MNHEY, CDR2 SMNVEV (reference sequence). As DNA, the CDR3 is TGTGCCAGCAGTTTTGGCAGGGGCAGGGGCGAGACCCAGTACTTC. It is translated as CASSFGRGRGETQYF.

The chain carries TRBV5-6 and TRBJ2-7; 15 nucleotides line up with TRBD2. Trimming removed 4 bases from V and 5 bases from J; junction bases left unmatched: 10. The CDR3 length is 17 residues. The germline V gene encodes CDR1 SGHDT and CDR2 YYEEEE. For the CDR3, the DNA is TGTGCCAGCAGCCTGCGGACTAGCGGGAGGGGGTCCCACGAGCAGTACTTC. Translating it yields CASSLRTSGRGSHEQYF.

Many counts were recorded for this clonotype. This chain links TRBV27 with TRBJ2-3; 10 bases are shared with TRBD2. Germline V CDR1 and CDR2: MNHEY, SMNVEV (reference sequence). After removal of 5 bases from V and 6 bases from J, the junction contained 8 bases not matched to a gene. This CDR3 has 15 residues. CDR3 coding DNA: TGTGCCAGCAGTATCCCGGGTAGCGGGAGGGATACGCAGTATTTT. Amino acid sequence: CASSIPGSGRDTQYF.

This clonotype came up many times. The chain couples TRBV6-2 or TRBV6-3 to TRBJ2-7; 7 bases line up with TRBD1. Trimming removed 6 bases from V and 6 bases from J; junction bases left unmatched: 14. CDR1 is MNHEY and CDR2 is SVGEGT in the germline V gene. This CDR3 contains 15 residues. CDR3 nucleotides: TGTGCCAGCAGGCCGACAGGGCCTCGAAGTGGCGAGCAGTACTTC. This encodes CASRPTGPRSGEQYF.